This entry lists 18 T cell receptor beta chains sequenced from one sample in a study of blood T cell repertoires in COVID-19. Clones were read by immunoSEQ multiplex PCR, and TCRdb kept only the in-frame ones, dropping some. The sample has some 250,000 clones; around four fifths are singletons. Material: peripheral blood. Receptor source: a man between 25 and 39 years old who had recovered from COVID-19.

The V and J genes are TRBV27 and TRBJ2-2; TRBD1 aligns across 10 bases. The germline CDR1 and CDR2 sequences are MNHEY and SMNVEV (reference sequence). This CDR3 region has 12 residues. V lost 6 bases and J lost 13; bases outside the gene matches: 5. CDR3 sequence: CASSLDRGLLFF. CDR3 sequence (DNA): TGTGCCAGCAGCCTGGACAGGGGGTTGCTGTTTTTT.

The CDR3 loop is CASSYQSNQPQHF. The CDR3 nucleotides are TGTGCCAGCAGTTACCAGAGCAATCAGCCCCAGCATTTT. The chain recombines TRBV6-5 with TRBJ1-5; D not certain. Trimming removed 2 bases at V and 1 base at J, with 3 bases between. This CDR3 comprises 13 residues. CDR1 is MNHEY and CDR2 is SVGAGI in the germline V gene.

CDR3 coding DNA: TGTGCCGGGCCGATGGGCTACACCTTC. Amino acid sequence: CAGPMGYTF. V is TRBV21-1 and J is TRBJ1-2; the table's D call TRBD1 went unverified against the DNA. TRBV21-1 is a pseudogene segment. This CDR3 spans 9 amino acids.

This clone was detected only a few times. At one boundary the junction diverges from the germline segment, which might be a read error. J is TRBJ2-7 and V is TRBV15; maybe TRBD2 (5 bases). The CDR3 spans 12 residues. Germline CDR1 is LNHNV and CDR2 is YYDKDF (reference sequence). CDR3 residues: CATSRDEGAQCF. As DNA, the CDR3 is TGTGCCACCAGCAGAGATGAGGGAGCGCAGTGCTTC.

This chain joins TRBV5-4 and TRBJ1-2; D ambiguous. The CDR3 contains 13 residues. Germline CDR1 SGHNT, CDR2 YYREEE (reference sequence). V dropped 0 bases and J dropped 3 bases, with 6 bases sitting between them. The CDR3 region has the DNA TGTGCCAGCAGCTTGGATGCAGACTATGGCTACACCTTC. Amino acid sequence: CASSLDADYGYTF.

This clone has just one count. The chain carries TRBV28 and TRBJ1-4; D may be TRBD1 (6 bases). Germline CDR1 MDHEN, CDR2 SYDVKM. The CDR3 spans 14 residues. V was clipped by 7 bases and J by 1 base, with 10 bases between them. The CDR3 coding sequence is TGTGCCAGCAAAGGGGGGGGAACTAATGAAAAACTGTTTTTT. Protein product: CASKGGGTNEKLFF.

The rearrangement joins TRBV4-2 to TRBJ2-3; D call uncertain. From germline, CDR1 is LGHNA and CDR2 YNFKEQ. The CDR3 is 13 amino acids. Trimming shortened V by 6 bases and J by 4 bases, and 11 bases separated the two germline ends. The DNA of the CDR3 is TGTGCCAGCAGTCCCTCTCAGTCAGATACGCAGTATTTT. Residues: CASSPSQSDTQYF.

This chain joins TRBV6-5 and TRBJ1-1; D gene unclear. The length of the CDR3 is 12 residues. V was shortened by 6 bases and J by 4 bases, with 9 bases between the two germline ends. CDR1 MNHEY and CDR2 SVGAGI come from the germline V gene. The CDR3 DNA follows: TGTGCCAGCAGCCGTCCCCGCACTGAAGCTTTCTTT. Protein product: CASSRPRTEAFF.

This chain uses TRBV9 with TRBJ2-3, with TRBD1 matching 7 bases. The CDR3 length is 14 residues. Germline CDR1 and CDR2: SGDLS and YYNGEE. With 0 bases clipped from V and 2 bases from J, the junction kept 0 bases outside the gene matches. CDR3 bases: TGTGCCAGCAGCGTAGAGGGGGCCACAGATACGCAGTATTTT. Protein sequence: CASSVEGATDTQYF.

This clone was observed a single time. This sequence joins TRBV19 and TRBJ2-7; a possible D gene is TRBD2 (5 bases). From germline, CDR1 is LNHDA and CDR2 SQIVND (reference sequence). The CDR3 consists of 14 residues. Trimming left V 2 bases short and J 4 bases short, with 12 bases between. Here the CDR3 DNA reads TGTGCCAGTAGTATATTTGGCCGGGGTTACGAGCAGTACGTC. Protein sequence: CASSIFGRGYEQYV.

CDR3 nucleotide sequence: TGTGCCAGCAGTGGGGGACAGGGTGGTGGCTACACCTTC. Its translation: CASSGGQGGGYTF. V and J are TRBV2 and TRBJ1-2; 9 bases line up with TRBD1. The V gene's germline CDR1 is SNHLY and CDR2 FYNNEI. The CDR3 sequence is 13 residues long. The trim removed 4 bases at V and 7 bases at J, leaving 4 bases unmatched.

The CDR3 spells CASSLTQREYNEQFF. The CDR3 DNA reads as TGTGCCAGCAGCTTAACACAGAGAGAATACAATGAGCAGTTCTTC. This rearrangement joins TRBV5-6 to TRBJ2-1; D is ambiguous. Germline values: CDR1 SGHDT, CDR2 YYEEEE. The CDR3 length is 15 residues. The ends were cut back, 2 bases at V and 4 bases at J, with 13 bases in the middle.

The rearrangement links TRBV19 to TRBJ1-1; TRBD1 matches 7 bases. The CDR3 loop spans 14 amino acids. From germline, CDR1 is LNHDA and CDR2 SQIVND (reference sequence). After removal of 3 bases from V and 1 base from J, the junction contained 2 bases not matched to a gene. The CDR3: CASSIDRENTEAFF. In DNA, the CDR3 is TGTGCCAGTAGTATCGACAGGGAGAACACTGAAGCTTTCTTT.

CDR3 residues: CASSQGLMGGLTGELFF. DNA of the CDR3: TGTGCCAGCAGCCAAGGACTAATGGGGGGGCTTACCGGGGAGCTGTTTTTT. This sequence joins TRBV3-1 (or the pseudogene TRBV3-2) and TRBJ2-2; D is possibly TRBD2 (7 bases). The germline CDR1 and CDR2 sequences are LGHDT and YNNKEL (reference sequence). V was cut by 1 base and J by 5 bases, with 17 bases left in between. CDR3 size: 17 residues.

Only one count was recorded for this clone. The rearrangement links TRBV10-1 to TRBJ2-1, with no clear D. This CDR3 contains 11 residues. Per the germline V gene, CDR1 is WNHNN and CDR2 is SYGVQD (reference sequence). V shed 10 bases and J shed 1 base, with 5 bases lying between them. For the CDR3, the DNA is TGCGCCACTCTATCCTACAATGAGCAGTTCTTC. It translates to CATLSYNEQFF.

The chain is built from TRBV7-2 and TRBJ2-7; a weak D match, TRBD2 (7 bases). Per germline, CDR1 SGHTA and CDR2 FQGNSA. V lost 5 bases to trimming and J lost 5 bases, with 13 bases between them. The CDR3 covers 13 residues. The CDR3 is CASSRGAGNEQYF. The CDR3 region has the DNA TGTGCCAGCAGCCGGGGGGCAGGCAACGAGCAGTACTTC. Combining the CDR3 with reference TRBV7-2 and TRBJ2-7 gives the whole variable domain GAGVSQSPSNKVTEKGKDVELRCDPISGHTALYWYRQSLGQGLEFLIYFQGNSAPDKSGLPSDRFSAERTGGSVSTLTIQRTQQEDSAVYLCASSRGAGNEQYFGPGTRLTVT.

V is TRBV18 and J is TRBJ2-2; 9 nucleotides match TRBD1. The CDR3 has 16 amino acids. V gave up 4 bases and J gave up 2 bases; unmatched junction bases: 5. Germline CDR1 is KGHSH and CDR2 is LQKENI. DNA of the CDR3: TGTGCCAGCTCACAGGGACAGGGCCAAAACACCGGGGAGCTGTTTTTT. This translates into CASSQGQGQNTGELFF.

The gene calls are TRBV19 and TRBJ1-2, with 7 bases aligning to TRBD1. The CDR3 extends over 13 amino acids. V shed 4 bases and J 14 bases; nucleotides not matched to a gene: 13. The germline V gene encodes CDR1 LNHDA and CDR2 SQIVND (reference sequence). The CDR3 region has the DNA TGTGCCAGTAGTAATGGATGGACAGGTGGCCAGACCTTC. Translated, it gives CASSNGWTGGQTF.